The following is a T cell receptor beta chain sequence with its context. Its antigen is still unknown. There are no base qualities to consult, and no much larger clone falls within one base. V loses 6 bases at its end and J loses 4 bases; junction bases beyond the gene matches: 14. Measured from the cysteine to the phenylalanine, the CDR3 is 16 residues long. This entry keeps only the CDR3 DNA: 48 bases, framed from base 1. CDR1 DFQATT and CDR2 SNEGSKA were looked up in the germline V gene (reference sequence). The data originate from a study of vaccination and CD4 T cells after COVID-19 (dated by TCRdb to 2022 to 2024). As for the study more broadly: SARS-CoV-2 positivity had been established in the convalescent patients by nasal swab PCR, and mild disease was recorded in roughly ten of these patients and severe disease in one. The spike-specific CD4+ TCR repertoire was compared before and after mRNA vaccination in approximately ten COVID-19 convalescent patients and a handful of infection-naive healthy vaccine recipients. The convalescent cohort comprised six males and four females, including two Hispanic individuals, seven Caucasians, two Asians and one multiracial person. Post-COVID blood samples from convalescent patients were collected a median of about 110 days after diagnosis, with a range of roughly 35 to 161 days. Post-vaccine blood samples were obtained a median of about 72 days after the second vaccine dose, with a range of roughly 13 to 250 days. As controls, cultures received a CEFX viral epitope pool (the positive control), an HIV-1 Nef peptide pool (the negative control), or no peptide at all. Participants got two doses of the Pfizer-BioNTech BNT162b2 vaccine (n=8) or two doses of the Moderna mRNA-1273 vaccine (n=2). The cultures were stimulated with overlapping spike peptide pools from SARS-CoV-2 and from the common cold coronaviruses HCoV-NL63, HCoV-OC43 and HCoV-229E.

Study-level results and caveats: Only a relatively small number of convalescent patients were included in the study, and early timepoints following natural infection were not analyzed. Of the vaccine-specific clones in convalescent patients, 304 of 307, or nearly all, reacted only to SARS-CoV-2 spike and did not cross-react with common cold coronaviruses. The median count of SARS-CoV-2-reactive clonotypes went up from under 25 after infection to a few dozen after vaccination, although the change was not significant. Among convalescent patients, a median about 87% of the SARS-CoV-2-reactive clones seen after vaccination appeared only after vaccination, which suggests priming specific to the vaccine.

The library was generated by PCR. At the Johns Hopkins FTIC core, DNA from the cultured CD4+ T cells underwent TCR sequencing with the Oncomine TCR Beta short-read assay. The QIAamp micro DNA kit was used to extract genomic DNA from the cultured CD4+ T cells. Oncomine TCR Beta libraries from cultured CD4+ T cells were pooled with unique dual indexes and sequenced on an Illumina iSeq 100. In the paper's pipeline: Non-productive sequences were removed, and CDR3s not starting with C, not ending with F or W, or shorter than 7 amino acids were discarded. Antigen-specific clonotypes were identified using the MANAFEST web application through comparison of peptide-stimulated wells with reference and other culture wells. An FDR below 0.05, an odds ratio above 5, and a productive frequency above 0.1% in at least two of three replicate wells were required for clones to be considered positive. A clonotype was classed as cross-reactive if the clonotype showed significant expansion both in SARS-CoV-2 spike wells and in at least one common cold coronavirus spike condition. Levenshtein distances (stringdist) and unrooted phylogenetic trees (ape) in R version 3.6.1 were used to assess CDR3 homology. Clones were called with MiXCR by TCRdb after fastp trimmed the public reads at Q25, and only in-frame beta chains were retained. Here each entry gathers all rows of one CDR3 protein and keeps the most common genes and DNA. It is TCRdb's table, rather than the study itself, that gives the V and J calls and clone size. The sample profile shows 2,000 to 3,000 distinct CDR3 sequences; roughly 27% of them were found once. The top ten clonotypes cover about 48% of the sample.

Sample treatment or condition, as interpreted from the label and publication: approximately 10-day PBMC culture with coronavirus spike peptide pools or control peptides (ViraFEST assay). To expand antigen-specific T cells with peptide pools and then pick out the expanded clonotypes through TCR sequencing, the study relied on the ViraFEST assay. The convalescent patients' positive SARS-CoV-2 PCR tests were from March to December 2020, which was before the Alpha, Beta and Delta variants emerged in the United States. PBMCs were cultured at two million per well in IMDM supplemented with roughly 5% human AB serum and 9.5 to 10 IU/ml IL-2, with 10 ug/ml peptide pools added. Half of the culture medium was replaced with fresh IL-2-containing medium on days 3 and 7. CD4+ T cells were isolated after approximately ten days of culture through negative selection using the EasySep CD4+ T cell isolation kit. Ficoll-Paque Plus gradient centrifugation was used to isolate PBMCs from whole blood, and the isolated PBMCs were then either used fresh or cryopreserved at -140C. Each culture condition was generally run in triplicate wells.

The source was CD4+ T cells from blood, cultured in vitro, collected after SARS-CoV-2 vaccination. The sequence joins TRBV20-1 to TRBJ2-5; 10 of the junction bases match TRBD1. This clonotype was obtained from a human donor who had recovered from COVID-19. The DNA is TGCAGTGCCTGGGCCAAAGACAGGGGGCGAGGAGAGACCCAGTACTTC. Translation gives CSAWAKDRGRGETQYF.